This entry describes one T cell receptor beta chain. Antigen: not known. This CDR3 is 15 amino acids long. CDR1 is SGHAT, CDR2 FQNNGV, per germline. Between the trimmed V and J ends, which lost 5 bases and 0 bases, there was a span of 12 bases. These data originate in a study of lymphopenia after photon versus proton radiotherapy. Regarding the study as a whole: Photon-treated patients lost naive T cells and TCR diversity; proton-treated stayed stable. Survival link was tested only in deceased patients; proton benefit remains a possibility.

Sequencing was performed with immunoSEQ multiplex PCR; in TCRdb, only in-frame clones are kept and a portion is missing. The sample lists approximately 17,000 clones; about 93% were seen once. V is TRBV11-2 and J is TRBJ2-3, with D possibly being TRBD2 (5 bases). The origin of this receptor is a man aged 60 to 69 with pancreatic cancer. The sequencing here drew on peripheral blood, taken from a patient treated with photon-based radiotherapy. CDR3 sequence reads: CASSGSGSSTDTQYF. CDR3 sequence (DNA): TGTGCCAGCAGCGGGAGCGGTTCCAGCACAGATACGCAGTATTTT.